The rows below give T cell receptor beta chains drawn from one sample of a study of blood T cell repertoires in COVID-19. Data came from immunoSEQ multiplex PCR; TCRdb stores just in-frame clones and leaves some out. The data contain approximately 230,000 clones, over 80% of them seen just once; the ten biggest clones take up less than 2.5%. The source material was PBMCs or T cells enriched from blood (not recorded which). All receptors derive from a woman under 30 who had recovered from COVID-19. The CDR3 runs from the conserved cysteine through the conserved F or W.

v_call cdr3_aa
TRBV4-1 CASSDMGQWDGYTF
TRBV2 CASNPAGGRYTDTQYF
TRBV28 CASSLWSGRAFNQETQYF
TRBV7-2 CASSLAGGYEQYF
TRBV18 CAVEPGDSPLHF
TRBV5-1 CASSLVGQHYGYTF
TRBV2 CASSSVRGRNNEQFF
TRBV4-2 CASSQDPSGTNEQYF
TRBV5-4 CASSLATSSNTEAFF
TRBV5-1 CASTLAGGSYNEQFF
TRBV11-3 CASSFSGDTEAFF
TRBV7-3 CASSLTRTASTDTQYF
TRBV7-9 CASSFLSGSPLHF